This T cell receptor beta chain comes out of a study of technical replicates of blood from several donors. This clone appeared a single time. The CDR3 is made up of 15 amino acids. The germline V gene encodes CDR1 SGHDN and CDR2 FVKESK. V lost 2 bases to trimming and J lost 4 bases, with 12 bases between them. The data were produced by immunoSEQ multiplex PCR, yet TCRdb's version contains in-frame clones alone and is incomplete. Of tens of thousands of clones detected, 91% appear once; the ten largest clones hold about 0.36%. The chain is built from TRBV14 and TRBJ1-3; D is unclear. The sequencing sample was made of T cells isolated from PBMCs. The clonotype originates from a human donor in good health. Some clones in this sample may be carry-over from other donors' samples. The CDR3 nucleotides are TGTGCCAGCAGCCAATTCTTTTCTGTGGGAAACACCATATATTTT. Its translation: CASSQFFSVGNTIYF.